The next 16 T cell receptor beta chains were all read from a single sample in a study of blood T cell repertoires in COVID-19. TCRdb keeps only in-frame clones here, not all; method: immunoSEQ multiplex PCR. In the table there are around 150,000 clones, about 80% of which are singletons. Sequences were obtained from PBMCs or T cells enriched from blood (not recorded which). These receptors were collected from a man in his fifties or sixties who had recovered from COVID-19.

In nucleotides, the CDR3 is TGTGCCAGTAGCCTCCGGACAGGGGTTCAGCCCCAGCATTTT. Translating it yields CASSLRTGVQPQHF. V gene TRBV19 combines with J gene TRBJ1-5; TRBD1 agrees at 9 bases. This CDR3 is built from 14 residues. The trim removed 6 bases at V and 6 bases at J, leaving 6 bases unmatched. Germline lookup yields CDR1 LNHDA and CDR2 SQIVND (reference sequence).

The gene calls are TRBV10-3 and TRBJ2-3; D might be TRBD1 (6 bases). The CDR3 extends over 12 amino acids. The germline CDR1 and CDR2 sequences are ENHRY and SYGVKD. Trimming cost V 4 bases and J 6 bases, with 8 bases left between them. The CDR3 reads CAISGTDDTQYF. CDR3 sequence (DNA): TGTGCCATCAGTGGGACAGACGATACGCAGTATTTT.

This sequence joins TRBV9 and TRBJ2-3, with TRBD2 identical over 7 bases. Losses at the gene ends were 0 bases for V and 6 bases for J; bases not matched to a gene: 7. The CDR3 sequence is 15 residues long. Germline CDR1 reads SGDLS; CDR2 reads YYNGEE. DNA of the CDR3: TGTGCCAGCAGCGTAGTGAGCGGGGTGCCGGATACGCAGTATTTT. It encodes CASSVVSGVPDTQYF.

The CDR3 coding sequence is TGTGCCAGCAGCTTAGGCGGGATGAACACTGAAGCTTTCTTT. Translated: CASSLGGMNTEAFF. The chain links TRBV11-3 to TRBJ1-1; D not certain. CDR1 is SGHNT, CDR2 YENEEA, per germline. CDR3 length: 14 amino acids. Trimming removed 1 base from V and 0 bases from J, with 6 bases in between.

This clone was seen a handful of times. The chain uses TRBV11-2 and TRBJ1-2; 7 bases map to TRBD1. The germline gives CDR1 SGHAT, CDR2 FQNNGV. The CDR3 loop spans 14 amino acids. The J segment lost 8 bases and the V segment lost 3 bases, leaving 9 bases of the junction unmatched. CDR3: CASSLRVQGMGYTF. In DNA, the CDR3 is TGTGCCAGCAGCTTGCGAGTACAGGGGATGGGCTACACCTTC.

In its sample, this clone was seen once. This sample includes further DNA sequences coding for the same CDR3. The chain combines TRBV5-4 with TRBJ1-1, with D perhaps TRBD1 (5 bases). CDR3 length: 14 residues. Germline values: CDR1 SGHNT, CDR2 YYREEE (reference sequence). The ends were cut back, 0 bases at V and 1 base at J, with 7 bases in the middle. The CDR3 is CASSLDRGNTEAFF. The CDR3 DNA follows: TGTGCCAGCAGCTTGGATAGGGGGAACACTGAAGCTTTCTTT.

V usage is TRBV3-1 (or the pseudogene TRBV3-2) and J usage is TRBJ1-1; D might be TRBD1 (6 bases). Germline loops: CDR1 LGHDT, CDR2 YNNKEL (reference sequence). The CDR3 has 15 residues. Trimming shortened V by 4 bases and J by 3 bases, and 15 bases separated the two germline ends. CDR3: CASSRFRGWDTEAFF. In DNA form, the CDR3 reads TGTGCCAGCAGCCGCTTCAGGGGTTGGGACACTGAAGCTTTCTTT.

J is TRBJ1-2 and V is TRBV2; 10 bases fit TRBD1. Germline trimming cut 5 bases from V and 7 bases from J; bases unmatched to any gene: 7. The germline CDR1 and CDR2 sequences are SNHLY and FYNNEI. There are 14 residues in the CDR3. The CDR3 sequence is CASSYRQGAGGYTF. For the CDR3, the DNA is TGTGCCAGCAGTTACAGACAGGGGGCGGGTGGCTACACCTTC.

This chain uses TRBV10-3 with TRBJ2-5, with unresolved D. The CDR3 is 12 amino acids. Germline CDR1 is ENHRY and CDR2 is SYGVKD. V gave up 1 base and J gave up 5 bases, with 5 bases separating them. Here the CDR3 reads CAISEFGETQYF. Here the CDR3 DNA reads TGTGCCATCAGTGAGTTTGGCGAGACCCAGTACTTC.

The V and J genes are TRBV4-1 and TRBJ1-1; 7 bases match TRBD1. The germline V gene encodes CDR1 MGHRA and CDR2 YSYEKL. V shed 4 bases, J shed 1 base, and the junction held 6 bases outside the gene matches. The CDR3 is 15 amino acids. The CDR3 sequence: CASSLIDRANTEAFF. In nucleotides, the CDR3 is TGCGCCAGCAGCCTCATAGACAGGGCGAACACTGAAGCTTTCTTT.

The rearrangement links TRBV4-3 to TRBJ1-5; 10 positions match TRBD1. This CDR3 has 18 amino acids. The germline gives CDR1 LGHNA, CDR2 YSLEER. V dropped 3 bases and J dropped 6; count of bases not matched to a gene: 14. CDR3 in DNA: TGCGCCAGCAGCCAGGAGGTAGTGACAGGGGGCTTCGTTCAGCCCCAGCATTTT. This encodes CASSQEVVTGGFVQPQHF.

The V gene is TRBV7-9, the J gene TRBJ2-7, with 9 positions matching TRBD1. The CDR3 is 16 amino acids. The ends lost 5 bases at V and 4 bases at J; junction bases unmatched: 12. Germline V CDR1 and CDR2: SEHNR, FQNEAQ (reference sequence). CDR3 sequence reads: CASSATGTGSWYEQYF. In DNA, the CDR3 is TGTGCCAGCAGCGCAACCGGGACAGGGAGTTGGTACGAGCAGTACTTC. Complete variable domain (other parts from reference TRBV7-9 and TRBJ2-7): DTGVSQNPRHKITKRGQNVTFRCDPISEHNRLYWYRQTLGQGPEFLTYFQNEAQLEKSRLLSDRFSAERPKGSFSTLEIQRTEQGDSAMYLCASSATGTGSWYEQYFGPGTRLTVT.

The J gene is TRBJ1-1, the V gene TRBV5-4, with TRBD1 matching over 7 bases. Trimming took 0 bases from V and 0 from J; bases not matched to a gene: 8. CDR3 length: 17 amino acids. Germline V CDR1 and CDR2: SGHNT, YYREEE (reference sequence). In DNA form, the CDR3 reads TGTGCCAGCAGCTTGGAGGGGGCCGACCGTTTGAACACTGAAGCTTTCTTT. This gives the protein CASSLEGADRLNTEAFF.

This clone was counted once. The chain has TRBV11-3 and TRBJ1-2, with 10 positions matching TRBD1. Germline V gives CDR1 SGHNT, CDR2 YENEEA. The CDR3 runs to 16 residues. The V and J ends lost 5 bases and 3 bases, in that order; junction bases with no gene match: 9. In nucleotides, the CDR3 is TGTGCCAGCAGCATGGGACCGACAGGGGGCTACTATGGCTACACCTTC. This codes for CASSMGPTGGYYGYTF.

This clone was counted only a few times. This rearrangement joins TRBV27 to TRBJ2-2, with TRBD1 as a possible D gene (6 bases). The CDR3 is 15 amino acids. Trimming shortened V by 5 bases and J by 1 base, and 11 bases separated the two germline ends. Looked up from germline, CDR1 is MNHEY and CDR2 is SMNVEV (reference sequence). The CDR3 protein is CASSIGQLNTGELFF. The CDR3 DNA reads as TGTGCCAGCAGTATTGGACAGCTGAACACCGGGGAGCTGTTTTTT.

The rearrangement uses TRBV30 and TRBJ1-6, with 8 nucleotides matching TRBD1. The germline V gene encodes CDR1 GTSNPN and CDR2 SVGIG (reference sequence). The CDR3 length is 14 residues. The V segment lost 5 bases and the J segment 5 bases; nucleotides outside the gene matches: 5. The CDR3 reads CAWGQGSNNSPLHF. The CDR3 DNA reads TGTGCCTGGGGACAGGGTTCTAATAATTCACCCCTCCACTTT.